The clone carrying this TCR beta chain was seen a handful of times. Its antigen is not identified. Germline V gene sequence: CDR1 SGHVS, CDR2 FQNEAQ. The CDR3 spans 16 residues. V was shortened by 4 bases and J by 3 bases, with 15 bases between the two germline ends. The sample comes from a study of T cell repertoires in cytomegalovirus infection. TCRdb ran MiXCR on the reads and lists one entry per CDR3 protein. Among about 110,000 distinct CDR3 sequences listed, 10% were seen once. This chain joins TRBV7-8 and TRBJ1-4; D remains unclear. The sequence was collected from a human donor in good health (CMV status not recorded). Some clones in this sample may be carry-over from other donors' samples. Sequencing was done on a sample of PBMCs, sequenced either directly or after in vitro stimulation (not recorded which). The chain's CDR3 is CASSSFSSVANEKLFF. The CDR3 region has the DNA TGTGCCAGCAGCTCTTTTAGTTCGGTGGCTAATGAAAAACTGTTTTTT. Together with reference TRBV7-8 and TRBJ1-4, the CDR3 gives the full variable domain: GAGVSQSPRYKVAKRGQDVALRCDPISGHVSLFWYQQALGQGPEFLTYFQNEAQLDKSGLPSDRFFAERPEGSVSTLKIQRTQQEDSAVYLCASSSFSSVANEKLFFGSGTQLSVL.